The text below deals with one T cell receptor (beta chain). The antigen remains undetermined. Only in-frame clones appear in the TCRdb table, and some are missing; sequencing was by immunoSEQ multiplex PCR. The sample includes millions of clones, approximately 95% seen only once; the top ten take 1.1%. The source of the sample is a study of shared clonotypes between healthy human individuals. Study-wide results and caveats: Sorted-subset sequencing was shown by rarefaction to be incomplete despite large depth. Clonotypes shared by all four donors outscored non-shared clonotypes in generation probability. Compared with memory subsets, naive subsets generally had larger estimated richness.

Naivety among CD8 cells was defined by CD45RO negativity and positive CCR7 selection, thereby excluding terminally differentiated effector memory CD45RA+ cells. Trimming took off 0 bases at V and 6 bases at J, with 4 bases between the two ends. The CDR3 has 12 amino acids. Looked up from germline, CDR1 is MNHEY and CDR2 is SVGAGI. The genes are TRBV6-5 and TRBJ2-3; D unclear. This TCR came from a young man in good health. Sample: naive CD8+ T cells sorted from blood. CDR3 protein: CASSYSWDTQYF. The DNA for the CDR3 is TGTGCCAGCAGTTACTCGTGGGATACGCAGTATTTT.